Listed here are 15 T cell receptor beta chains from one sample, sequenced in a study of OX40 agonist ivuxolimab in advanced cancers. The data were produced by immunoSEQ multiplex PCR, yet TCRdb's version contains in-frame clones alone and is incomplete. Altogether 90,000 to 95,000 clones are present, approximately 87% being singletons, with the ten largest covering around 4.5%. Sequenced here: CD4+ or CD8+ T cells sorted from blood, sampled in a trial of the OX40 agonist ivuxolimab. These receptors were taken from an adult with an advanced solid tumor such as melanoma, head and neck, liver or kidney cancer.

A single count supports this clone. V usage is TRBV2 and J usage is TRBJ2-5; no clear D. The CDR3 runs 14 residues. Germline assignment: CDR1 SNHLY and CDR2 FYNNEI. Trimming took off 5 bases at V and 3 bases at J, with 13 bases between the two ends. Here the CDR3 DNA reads TGTGCCAGCAGTCCCCGGCCCAAGGAAGAGACCCAGTACTTC. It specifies CASSPRPKEETQYF.

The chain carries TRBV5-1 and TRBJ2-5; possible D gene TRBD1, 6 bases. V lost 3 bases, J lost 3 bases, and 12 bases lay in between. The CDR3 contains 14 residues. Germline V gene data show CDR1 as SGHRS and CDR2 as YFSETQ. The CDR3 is CASSYRDTKETQYF. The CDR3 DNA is TGCGCCAGCAGCTACCGGGACACTAAAGAGACCCAGTACTTC.

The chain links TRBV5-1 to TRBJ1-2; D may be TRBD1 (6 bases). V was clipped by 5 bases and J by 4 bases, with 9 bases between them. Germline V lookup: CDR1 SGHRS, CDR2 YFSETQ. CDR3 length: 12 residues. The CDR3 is CASSTGFYGYTF. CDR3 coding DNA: TGCGCCAGCAGTACAGGGTTCTATGGCTACACCTTC.

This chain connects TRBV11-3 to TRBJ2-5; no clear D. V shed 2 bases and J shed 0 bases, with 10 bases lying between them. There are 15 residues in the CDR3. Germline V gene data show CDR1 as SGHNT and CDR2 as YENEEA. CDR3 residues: CASSLQTPDQETQYF. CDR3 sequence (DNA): TGTGCCAGCAGCTTACAGACGCCAGACCAAGAGACCCAGTACTTC.

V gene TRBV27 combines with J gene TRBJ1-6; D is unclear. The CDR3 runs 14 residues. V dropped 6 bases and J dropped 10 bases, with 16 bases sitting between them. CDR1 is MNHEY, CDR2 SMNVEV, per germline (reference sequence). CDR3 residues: CASSQVWEKSPLHF. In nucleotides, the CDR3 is TGTGCCAGCAGCCAGGTCTGGGAAAAATCACCCCTCCACTTT.

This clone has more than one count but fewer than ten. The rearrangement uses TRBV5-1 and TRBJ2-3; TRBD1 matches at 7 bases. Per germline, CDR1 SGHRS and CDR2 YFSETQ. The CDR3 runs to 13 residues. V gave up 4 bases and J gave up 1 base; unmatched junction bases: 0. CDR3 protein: CASSGQGTDTQYF. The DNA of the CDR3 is TGCGCCAGCAGCGGACAGGGCACAGATACGCAGTATTTT.

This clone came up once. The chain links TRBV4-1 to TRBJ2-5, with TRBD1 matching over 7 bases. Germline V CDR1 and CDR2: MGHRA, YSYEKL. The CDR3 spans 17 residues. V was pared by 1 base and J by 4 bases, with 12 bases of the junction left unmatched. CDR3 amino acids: CASSQAWAGGEGETQYF. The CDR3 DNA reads TGCGCCAGCAGCCAAGCTTGGGCAGGGGGTGAGGGAGAGACCCAGTACTTC.

DNA of the CDR3: TGTGCCAGCAGCTTGGACAGGGGTTACACCGGGGAGCTGTTTTTT. It specifies CASSLDRGYTGELFF. The V and J genes are TRBV5-4 and TRBJ2-2, with 7 bases lining up with TRBD1. This CDR3 region has 15 residues. V shed 0 bases, J shed 3 bases, and the junction held 2 bases outside the gene matches. The germline CDR1 and CDR2 sequences are SGHNT and YYREEE (reference sequence).

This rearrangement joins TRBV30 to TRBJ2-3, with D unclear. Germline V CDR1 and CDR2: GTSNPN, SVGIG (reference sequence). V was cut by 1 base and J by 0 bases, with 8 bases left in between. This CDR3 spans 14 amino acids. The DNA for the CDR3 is TGTGCCTGGAGTGACAGTTTTAGCACAGATACGCAGTATTTT. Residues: CAWSDSFSTDTQYF. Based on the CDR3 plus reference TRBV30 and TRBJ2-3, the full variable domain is SQTIHQWPATLVQPVGSPLSLECTVEGTSNPNLYWYRQAAGRGLQLLFYSVGIGQISSEVPQNLSASRPQDRQFILSSKKLLLSDSGFYLCAWSDSFSTDTQYFGPGTRLTVL.

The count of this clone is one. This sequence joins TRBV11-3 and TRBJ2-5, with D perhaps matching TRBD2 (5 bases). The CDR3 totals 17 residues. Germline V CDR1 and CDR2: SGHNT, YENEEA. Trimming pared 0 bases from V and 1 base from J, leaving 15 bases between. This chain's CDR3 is CASSLDRPSRIQETQYF. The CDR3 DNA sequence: TGTGCCAGCAGCTTAGATAGGCCTAGCCGCATCCAAGAGACCCAGTACTTC.

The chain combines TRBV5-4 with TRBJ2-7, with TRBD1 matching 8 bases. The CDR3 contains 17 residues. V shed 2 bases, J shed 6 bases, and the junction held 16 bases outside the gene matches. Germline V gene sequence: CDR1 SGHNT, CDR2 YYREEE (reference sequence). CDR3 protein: CASSLQGVWGTVLEQYV. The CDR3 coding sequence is TGTGCCAGCAGCTTACAGGGGGTTTGGGGGACGGTCCTCGAGCAGTACGTC.

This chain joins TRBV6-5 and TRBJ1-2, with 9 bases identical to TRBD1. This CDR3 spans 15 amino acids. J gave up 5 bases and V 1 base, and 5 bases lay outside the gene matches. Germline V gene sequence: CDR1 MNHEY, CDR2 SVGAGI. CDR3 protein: CASSYLGQGLYGYTF. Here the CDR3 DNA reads TGTGCCAGCAGTTACTTGGGACAGGGACTATATGGCTACACCTTC.

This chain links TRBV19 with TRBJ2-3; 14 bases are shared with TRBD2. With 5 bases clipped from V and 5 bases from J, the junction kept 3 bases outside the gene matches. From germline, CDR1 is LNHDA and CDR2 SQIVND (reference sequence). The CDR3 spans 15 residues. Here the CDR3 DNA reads TGTGCCAGTAGTCCGACTAGCGGGAGGGTAGATACGCAGTATTTT. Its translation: CASSPTSGRVDTQYF.

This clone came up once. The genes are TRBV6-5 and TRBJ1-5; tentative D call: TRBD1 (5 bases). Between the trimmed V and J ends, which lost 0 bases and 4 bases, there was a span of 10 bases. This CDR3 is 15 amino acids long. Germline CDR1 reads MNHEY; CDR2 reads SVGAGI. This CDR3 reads CASSYSIGGNQPQHF. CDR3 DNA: TGTGCCAGCAGTTACTCGATCGGGGGGAATCAGCCCCAGCATTTT.

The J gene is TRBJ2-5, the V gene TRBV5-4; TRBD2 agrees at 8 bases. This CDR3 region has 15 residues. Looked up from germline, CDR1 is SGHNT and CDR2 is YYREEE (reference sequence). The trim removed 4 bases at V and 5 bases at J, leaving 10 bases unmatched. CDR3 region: CASSLGGGAGETQYF. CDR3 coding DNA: TGTGCCAGCAGCCTCGGGGGGGGCGCAGGGGAGACCCAGTACTTC.